These 30 T cell receptor beta chains share one sample of origin, sequenced in a study of blood T cell repertoires in COVID-19. Generated by immunoSEQ multiplex PCR, the TCRdb table keeps only in-frame clones and is missing some. The sample yields tens of thousands of clones, approximately 89% seen once. Sequences were obtained from peripheral blood. These receptors were collected from a man aged 45-65 years with active or convalescent COVID-19.

The chain joins TRBV24-1 to TRBJ2-5; D may be TRBD1 (6 bases). The V and J ends lost 4 bases and 5 bases respectively, with 13 bases between them. CDR1 and CDR2 from the germline V gene are KGHDR and SFDVKD. CDR3 length: 14 residues. CDR3 in amino acids: CATSDTGPVETQYF. The CDR3 coding sequence is TGTGCCACCAGTGACACAGGGCCCGTCGAGACCCAGTACTTC.

The chain employs TRBV9 and TRBJ1-3; 8 nucleotides line up with TRBD1. This CDR3 spans 16 amino acids. Trimming took 0 bases from V and 7 from J; bases not matched to a gene: 9. The germline V gene has CDR1 SGDLS and CDR2 YYNGEE. CDR3 protein: CASSVGWTGLGNTIYF. The CDR3 DNA is TGTGCCAGCAGCGTAGGCTGGACAGGGCTCGGGAACACCATATATTTT. The full variable domain, rest sourced from reference TRBV9 and TRBJ1-3, is DSGVTQTPKHLITATGQRVTLRCSPRSGDLSVYWYQQSLDQGLQFLIQYYNGEERAKGNILERFSAQQFPDLHSELNLSSLELGDSALYFCASSVGWTGLGNTIYFGEGSWLTVV.

The chain is built from TRBV3-1 (or the pseudogene TRBV3-2) and TRBJ1-1, with 10 nucleotides matching TRBD1. The CDR3 is 15 residues long. The germline CDR1 and CDR2 sequences are LGHDT and YNNKEL (reference sequence). The junction had 1 base not matched to a gene; V was cut back by 0 bases and J by 3 bases. Written as DNA, the CDR3 is TGTGCCAGCAGCCAAGAAGACAGGGGGCACACTGAAGCTTTCTTT. It translates to CASSQEDRGHTEAFF.

The J gene is TRBJ2-3, the V gene TRBV6-5; 7 bases map to TRBD2. The CDR3 is 12 amino acids. Germline values: CDR1 MNHEY, CDR2 SVGAGI. The junction had 1 base not matched to a gene; V was cut back by 5 bases and J by 5 bases. This CDR3 reads CASSRGVDTQYF. The CDR3 nucleotides read TGTGCCAGCAGTCGGGGGGTAGATACGCAGTATTTT.

The chain recombines TRBV19 with TRBJ1-4, with D possibly matching TRBD1 (5 bases). Germline-derived CDR1 and CDR2 are LNHDA and SQIVND (reference sequence). CDR3 size: 16 residues. V was cut by 5 bases and J by 3 bases, with 16 bases left in between. The CDR3 DNA is TGTGCCAGTAGTCCCGAACAGGTTTCAGCTAATGAAAAACTGTTTTTT. It encodes CASSPEQVSANEKLFF.

This clone has more than one count but fewer than ten. The V call is TRBV6-5, the J call TRBJ1-2; 9 bases line up with TRBD1. The CDR3 spans 14 residues. The germline CDR1 and CDR2 sequences are MNHEY and SVGAGI. Trimming removed 6 bases from V and 2 bases from J; junction bases left unmatched: 4. In nucleotides, the CDR3 is TGTGCCAGCAGACAAGGGACAGGGAACTATGGCTACACCTTC. It specifies CASRQGTGNYGYTF.

The J gene is TRBJ2-7, the V gene TRBV2; D is perhaps TRBD2 (6 bases). The CDR3 totals 14 residues. V was trimmed by 5 bases and J by 2 bases, leaving 13 bases between them. Germline loops: CDR1 SNHLY, CDR2 FYNNEI. CDR3 amino acids: CASSRRDLAYEQYF. The CDR3 DNA sequence: TGTGCCAGCAGTCGCCGGGACTTAGCCTACGAGCAGTACTTC. The complete variable domain, with remaining parts taken from reference TRBV2 and TRBJ2-7, reads EPEVTQTPSHQVTQMGQEVILRCVPISNHLYFYWYRQILGQKVEFLVSFYNNEISEKSEIFDDQFSVERPDGSNFTLKIRSTKLEDSAMYFCASSRRDLAYEQYFGPGTRLTVT.

The chain has TRBV10-2 and TRBJ1-6, with unresolved D. V lost 7 bases, J lost 5 bases, and 9 bases lay in between. The CDR3 contains 13 residues. Germline V lookup: CDR1 WSHSY, CDR2 SAAADI. CDR3 residues: CASMIQNNSPLHF. The DNA for the CDR3 is TGCGCCAGCATGATCCAGAATAATTCACCCCTCCACTTT.

The chain joins TRBV3-1 (or the pseudogene TRBV3-2) to TRBJ2-7; 8 bases align to TRBD1. After removal of 1 base from V and 5 bases from J, the junction contained 7 bases not matched to a gene. Germline-derived CDR1 and CDR2 are LGHDT and YNNKEL (reference sequence). CDR3 length: 15 amino acids. This chain's CDR3 is CASSQGGQGADEQYF. The CDR3 DNA reads as TGTGCCAGCAGCCAAGGGGGGCAGGGGGCGGACGAGCAGTACTTC.

The V call is TRBV11-2, the J call TRBJ2-7; 7 nucleotides agree with TRBD1. CDR3 length: 14 residues. V shed 4 bases, J shed 5 bases, and the junction held 8 bases outside the gene matches. Germline loops: CDR1 SGHAT, CDR2 FQNNGV. DNA of the CDR3: TGTGCCAGCAGCTCGACAGGGAATAGGAACGAGCAGTACTTC. It translates to CASSSTGNRNEQYF.

This clone appeared a single time. The V and J genes are TRBV5-1 and TRBJ2-3, with 7 bases matching TRBD1. This CDR3 comprises 14 residues. CDR1 and CDR2 from the germline V gene are SGHRS and YFSETQ. V dropped 4 bases and J dropped 0; count of bases not matched to a gene: 2. The CDR3 is CASSDRASTDTQYF. CDR3 in DNA: TGCGCCAGCAGCGACAGGGCCAGCACAGATACGCAGTATTTT.

This chain joins TRBV6-2 or TRBV6-3 and TRBJ2-7, with 9 nucleotides matching TRBD2. Losses at the gene ends were 4 bases for V and 0 bases for J; bases not matched to a gene: 7. The CDR3 covers 16 residues. Germline CDR1 and CDR2: MNHEY and SVGEGT. The CDR3 is CASSSPLSGGSYEQYF. DNA of the CDR3: TGTGCCAGCAGTTCTCCCCTTAGCGGGGGCTCCTACGAGCAGTACTTC.

In this sample, this clone turned up once. V gene TRBV19 combines with J gene TRBJ1-1; D possibly corresponds to TRBD1 (6 bases). Germline loops: CDR1 LNHDA, CDR2 SQIVND (reference sequence). The CDR3 runs 17 residues. V was clipped by 3 bases and J by 3 bases, with 20 bases between them. CDR3 sequence: CASSITGAGVVHTEAFF. DNA of the CDR3: TGTGCCAGTAGTATTACTGGGGCAGGGGTGGTTCACACTGAAGCTTTCTTT.

This chain connects TRBV25-1 to TRBJ2-3; D may be TRBD2 (6 bases). The germline V gene has CDR1 MGHDK and CDR2 SYGVNS. V shed 1 base and J shed 2 bases, with 10 bases lying between them. This CDR3 spans 15 amino acids. The CDR3 DNA reads as TGTGCCAGCAGTGAATGGGGGGACCACACAGATACGCAGTATTTT. Translation gives CASSEWGDHTDTQYF.

This chain joins TRBV28 and TRBJ1-3, with D unclear. The germline CDR1 and CDR2 sequences are MDHEN and SYDVKM. The CDR3 has 13 residues. Trimming left V 5 bases short and J 3 bases short, with 8 bases between. CDR3 region: CASSPSYGNTIYF. As DNA, the CDR3 is TGTGCCAGCAGTCCTTCTTATGGAAACACCATATATTTT.

The rearrangement joins TRBV15 to TRBJ2-3; TRBD1 aligns across 8 bases. V gave up 1 base and J gave up 5 bases; unmatched junction bases: 5. The CDR3 is 15 residues long. The V gene's germline CDR1 is LNHNV and CDR2 YYDKDF (reference sequence). The CDR3 loop is CATSRAPTGEDTQYF. CDR3 bases: TGTGCCACCAGCAGAGCCCCGACAGGGGAAGATACGCAGTATTTT.

This clone was observed a single time. The chain links TRBV3-1 (or the pseudogene TRBV3-2) to TRBJ2-5; 11 bases are shared with TRBD1. CDR3 length equals 15 residues. Unmatched junction bases numbered 5, after V lost 7 bases and J lost 1 base. The V gene's germline CDR1 is LGHDT and CDR2 YNNKEL (reference sequence). The CDR3 region is CASTGQGAAQETQYF. In DNA, the CDR3 is TGTGCCAGCACCGGACAGGGGGCTGCCCAAGAGACCCAGTACTTC.

This sequence joins TRBV7-9 and TRBJ2-1; 7 positions agree with TRBD2. Germline CDR1 is SEHNR and CDR2 is FQNEAQ (reference sequence). The V and J ends lost 5 bases and 4 bases, in that order; junction bases with no gene match: 8. CDR3 length: 15 amino acids. The CDR3 sequence is CASSRRGGDYNEQFF. In nucleotides, the CDR3 is TGTGCCAGCAGCCGGAGGGGAGGGGATTACAATGAGCAGTTCTTC.

The chain is built from TRBV27 and TRBJ1-2, with 8 bases lining up with TRBD1. Germline values: CDR1 MNHEY, CDR2 SMNVEV (reference sequence). V was pared by 5 bases and J by 3 bases, with 8 bases of the junction left unmatched. CDR3 length equals 15 residues. The CDR3 reads CASSPLQGEDYGYTF. The CDR3 DNA is TGTGCCAGCAGTCCGTTACAGGGGGAGGACTATGGCTACACCTTC.

This chain links TRBV19 with TRBJ1-1; TRBD1 matches 7 bases. The CDR3 runs to 15 residues. Trimming at V came to 5 bases and at J to 3 bases, leaving 9 bases not matched to a gene. From germline, CDR1 is LNHDA and CDR2 SQIVND (reference sequence). The CDR3 spells CASSSEGARDTEAFF. As DNA, the CDR3 is TGTGCCAGTAGTTCAGAGGGGGCGCGAGACACTGAAGCTTTCTTT.

This chain links TRBV6-6 with TRBJ1-5, with D tentatively TRBD1 (6 bases). This CDR3 is 14 amino acids long. Between the trimmed V and J ends, which lost 4 bases and 5 bases, there was a span of 12 bases. CDR1 and CDR2 (germline): MNHNY, SVGAGI (reference sequence). The CDR3: CASSSQQGDQPQHF. The CDR3 DNA follows: TGTGCCAGCAGTTCCCAACAGGGAGATCAGCCCCAGCATTTT.

V and J are TRBV29-1 and TRBJ2-3, with a tentative D call TRBD2 (6 bases). Per the germline V gene, CDR1 is SQVTM and CDR2 is ANQGSEA. CDR3 length: 11 amino acids. V lost 4 bases and J 4 bases, leaving 6 bases between the germline ends. The CDR3 DNA reads TGCAGCGTTGGGGAGGCAGATACGCAGTATTTT. Its translation: CSVGEADTQYF.

This clone showed up just once. This chain links TRBV3-1 (or the pseudogene TRBV3-2) with TRBJ1-2; TRBD1 matches 9 bases. Per germline, CDR1 LGHDT and CDR2 YNNKEL (reference sequence). Trimming took 2 bases from V and 7 from J; bases not matched to a gene: 8. The CDR3 has 15 residues. CDR3 protein: CASSQFAGQGRGYTF. CDR3 DNA sequence: TGTGCCAGCAGCCAATTTGCCGGACAGGGGCGTGGCTACACCTTC.

This CDR3 is CASSKRHGELFF. Written as DNA, the CDR3 is TGTGCCAGCAGCAAGAGGCACGGGGAGCTGTTTTTT. The J gene is TRBJ2-2, the V gene TRBV21-1; TRBD2, the D gene given by the table, was not confirmed from the DNA. TRBV21-1 is flagged as a pseudogene. The CDR3 sequence is 12 residues long.

The chain is built from TRBV24-1 and TRBJ2-1; 7 positions match TRBD1. The V gene's germline CDR1 is KGHDR and CDR2 SFDVKD. This CDR3 region has 15 residues. V trimming: 3 bases; J trimming: 2 bases; junction bases outside the gene matches: 3. Written as DNA, the CDR3 is TGTGCCACCAGTGATCGACAGGGAACCTACAATGAGCAGTTCTTC. It yields the protein CATSDRQGTYNEQFF.

This chain joins TRBV19 and TRBJ2-6; unclear D gene. From germline, CDR1 is LNHDA and CDR2 SQIVND (reference sequence). The CDR3 covers 17 residues. V lost 3 bases to trimming and J lost 0 bases, with 12 bases between them. CDR3 residues: CASSMFRGDSGANVLTF. The DNA of the CDR3 is TGTGCCAGTAGTATGTTTCGCGGAGACTCTGGGGCCAACGTCCTGACTTTC.

V and J are TRBV28 and TRBJ2-7; D possibly corresponds to TRBD1 (6 bases). CDR1 is MDHEN and CDR2 is SYDVKM in the germline V gene. Trimming shortened V by 0 bases and J by 2 bases, and 11 bases separated the two germline ends. This CDR3 comprises 15 residues. CDR3 in DNA: TGTGCCAGCAGTTTATGCCAAGGGGGACCCTACGAGCAGTACGTC. It translates to CASSLCQGGPYEQYV.

This clone was observed a handful of times. The rearrangement joins TRBV10-3 to TRBJ1-6, with D uncertain. From germline, CDR1 is ENHRY and CDR2 SYGVKD. V was pared by 3 bases and J by 10 bases, with 10 bases between. The CDR3 has 13 amino acids. The CDR3 loop is CAISEFGRSPLHF. The CDR3 region has the DNA TGTGCCATCAGTGAATTTGGGAGGTCACCCCTCCACTTT.

This chain connects TRBV5-1 to TRBJ2-2, with D possibly TRBD1 on 5 matching bases. The CDR3 is 14 amino acids. The ends were cut back, 9 bases at V and 0 bases at J, with 12 bases in the middle. Germline V gene data show CDR1 as SGHRS and CDR2 as YFSETQ. The CDR3 loop is CATRQSPNTGELFF. CDR3 DNA: TGCGCCACCCGACAGTCTCCGAACACCGGGGAGCTGTTTTTT.

This chain's CDR3 is CASSQDRAGSSYNEQFF. The CDR3 DNA follows: TGCGCCAGCAGCCAAGACCGAGCGGGGAGCTCCTACAATGAGCAGTTCTTC. The chain employs TRBV4-1 and TRBJ2-1; 7 bases match TRBD2. Germline V CDR1 and CDR2: MGHRA, YSYEKL. The CDR3 runs 17 residues. The junction had 5 bases not matched to a gene; V was cut back by 0 bases and J by 0 bases.